What follows describes a single TCR beta chain. This CDR3 spans 15 amino acids. Germline CDR1 SGHRS, CDR2 YFSETQ. Losses at the gene ends were 4 bases for V and 6 bases for J; bases not matched to a gene: 11. Original handling: How many nucleated cells were present was estimated from reference gene primer amplification. Produced via immunoSEQ multiplex PCR; TCRdb's table is partial and in-frame only. For V, J and clone size, that table is used; D and trimming come from the DNA. There are roughly 83,000 clones in the sample; more than 75% occur only once, and around 7.3% lies in the top ten. This entry belongs to a study of blood T cell repertoires in COVID-19. Study information: Samples came from the United States, Italy and Spain, spanning acute and convalescent COVID-19.

This clonotype was obtained from a man aged 45-65 years with active COVID-19. V gene TRBV5-1 combines with J gene TRBJ2-3, with TRBD2 matching over 7 bases. Input material: peripheral blood. For the CDR3, the DNA is TGCGCCAGCAGCGTGAGCGGGGCCGCATCGGATACGCAGTATTTT. Translation: CASSVSGAASDTQYF.